This TCR beta chain was obtained from a study of cytomegalovirus exposure and HLA in healthy donors. Regarding the study as a whole: Later analysis demonstrated an association between a missense DCLRE1C variant and TCR beta V- and J-gene trimming. Productive status was seen about 90% or about 30% of the time for most TCR beta V segments in an earlier analysis. Immune exposure information comprised only CMV serostatus. Cytomegalovirus-associated status was assigned to about 160 TCR beta chains.

Germline CDR1 reads SSHAT; CDR2 reads FNYEAQ (reference sequence). CDR3 length: 13 residues. Primers included in the PCR were 60 Vbeta and 13 Jbeta primers. Method: immunoSEQ multiplex PCR; TCRdb's copy keeps in-frame clones and lacks some. Recorded for this sample: under 150,000 clones. Concerning this clone: Its target is unknown. The junction departs from the called germline gene at one end, perhaps through a read error.

The receptor was isolated from a woman aged 55-70 years in good health and CMV-seronegative. The rearrangement uses TRBV7-7 and TRBJ2-1, with 8 bases identical to TRBD2. Source material: PBMCs. The CDR3 protein is CASSPGGAGGQFF. The CDR3 region has the DNA TGTGCTAGCAGCCCCGGAGGGGCGGGGGGGCAGTTCTTC. Supplemented by reference TRBV7-7 and TRBJ2-1, the full variable domain reads GAGVSQSPRYKVTKRGQDVTLRCDPISSHATLYWYQQALGQGPEFLTYFNYEAQPDKSGLPSDRFSAERPEGSISTLTIQRTEQRDSAMYRCASSPGGAGGQFFGPGTRLTVL.